These 13 T cell receptor beta chains were sequenced from one sample in a study of CXCR3-negative and CXCR3-positive naive CD8 T cells. 5' RACE with UMI labels generated the TRB cDNA libraries. TCRdb reprocessed the 5' RACE reads, with one entry per CDR3 protein and no DNA. The table for this sample gives 80,000 to 95,000 distinct CDR3 sequences. The sequencing input was naive CXCR3- CD8+ T cells from blood. Subset here: CD45RO-CCR7+CD27+CD95- naive CD8+ T cells lacking CXCR3 (TNR3-). These receptors came from a human donor in good health. Some clones in this sample may be carry-over from other donors' samples.

The chain is built from TRBV29-1 and TRBJ2-1; TCRdb's assignment of TRBD1 cannot be checked, as there is no DNA. CDR3 length: 12 amino acids. From germline, CDR1 is SQVTM and CDR2 ANQGSEA. The CDR3 spells CSVHRGRNEQFF.

J is TRBJ2-1 and V is TRBV12-3 or TRBV12-4; TCRdb proposes TRBD1, but this gene call is untestable without DNA. The CDR3 has 12 residues. CDR3: CASSAPGFGQFF.

This chain joins TRBV12-3 or TRBV12-4 and TRBJ2-7. The CDR3 totals 17 residues. The CDR3 reads CASSLSGLSGDSYEQYF.

The chain uses TRBV9 and TRBJ1-1; absent DNA, TCRdb's TRBD1 call cannot be checked. CDR3 length: 14 amino acids. Per the germline V gene, CDR1 is SGDLS and CDR2 is YYNGEE. CDR3 sequence: CASSVDDRDTEAFF.

The rearrangement joins TRBV5-1 to TRBJ2-2; TCRdb returns TRBD1, unconfirmable since there is no DNA. Germline CDR1 is SGHRS and CDR2 is YFSETQ. The CDR3 loop spans 15 amino acids. The CDR3 is CASSLAQGNTGELFF.

This sequence joins TRBV6-1 and TRBJ2-1. The germline CDR1 and CDR2 sequences are MNHNS and SASEGT. CDR3 length: 13 amino acids. CDR3 sequence: CASNGADYNEQFF.

The chain employs TRBV29-1 and TRBJ2-2; TCRdb proposes TRBD2, but this gene call is untestable without DNA. The CDR3 has 16 amino acids. Per germline, CDR1 SQVTM and CDR2 ANQGSEA. CDR3 sequence: CSVHPGTSGNTGELFF.

This chain links TRBV14 with TRBJ2-1. In germline, CDR1 is SGHDN, CDR2 FVKESK. The CDR3 totals 14 residues. The CDR3 sequence: CASSQLITYNEQFF. Variable domain in full (rest from reference TRBV14 and TRBJ2-1): EAGVTQFPSHSVIEKGQTVTLRCDPISGHDNLYWYRRVMGKEIKFLLHFVKESKQDESGMPNNRFLAERTGGTYSTLKVQPAELEDSGVYFCASSQLITYNEQFFGPGTRLTVL.

The CDR3 protein is CASSYSGTYEQYF. The V gene is TRBV6-2 or TRBV6-3, the J gene TRBJ2-7. The germline V gene has CDR1 MNHEY and CDR2 SVGEGT. The CDR3 is 13 amino acids.

V and J are TRBV7-2 and TRBJ2-3; the TCRdb D gene call, TRBD2, has no DNA to confirm it. Per the germline V gene, CDR1 is SGHTA and CDR2 is FQGNSA. This CDR3 has 17 amino acids. CDR3 region: CASSYFPGLAGGDTQYF.

The genes are TRBV5-5 and TRBJ2-1; without DNA, the TCRdb call of TRBD2 cannot be checked. CDR1 SGHKS and CDR2 YYEKEE come from the germline V gene (reference sequence). This CDR3 region has 14 residues. The CDR3 spells CASSLLAQDNEQFF.

The chain uses TRBV4-3 and TRBJ2-1; TCRdb's D call of TRBD1 is untestable without DNA. The CDR3 covers 15 residues. The germline gives CDR1 LGHNA, CDR2 YSLEER. The CDR3 loop reads CASSYGQGSYNEQFF.

This sequence joins TRBV14 and TRBJ2-7; the D call of TRBD1 rests on TCRdb alone, since no DNA is present to check it. This CDR3 has 14 amino acids. The germline CDR1 and CDR2 sequences are SGHDN and FVKESK. The CDR3 spells CASSQQTGSYEQYF.